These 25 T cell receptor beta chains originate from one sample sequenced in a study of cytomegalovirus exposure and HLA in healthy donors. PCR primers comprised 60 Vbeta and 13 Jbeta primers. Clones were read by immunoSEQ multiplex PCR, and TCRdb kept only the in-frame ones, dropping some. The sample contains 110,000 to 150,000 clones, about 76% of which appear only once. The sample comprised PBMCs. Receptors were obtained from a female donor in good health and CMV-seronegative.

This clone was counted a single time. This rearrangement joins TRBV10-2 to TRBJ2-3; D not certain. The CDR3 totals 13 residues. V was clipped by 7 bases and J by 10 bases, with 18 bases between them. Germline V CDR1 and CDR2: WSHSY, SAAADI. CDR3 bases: TGCGCCAGCACTTCCTCGGGTGGTGGATCGCAGTATTTT. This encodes CASTSSGGGSQYF.

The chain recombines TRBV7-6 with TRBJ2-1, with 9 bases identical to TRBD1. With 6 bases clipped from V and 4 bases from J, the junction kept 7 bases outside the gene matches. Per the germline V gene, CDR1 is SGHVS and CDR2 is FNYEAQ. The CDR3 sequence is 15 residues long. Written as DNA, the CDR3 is TGTGCCAGCAGAGAGACAGGGGGAAGTTACAATGAGCAGTTCTTC. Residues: CASRETGGSYNEQFF.

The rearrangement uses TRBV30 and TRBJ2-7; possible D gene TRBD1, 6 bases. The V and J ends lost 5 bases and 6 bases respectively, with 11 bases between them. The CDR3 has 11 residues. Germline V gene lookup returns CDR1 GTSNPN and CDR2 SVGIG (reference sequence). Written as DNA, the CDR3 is TGTGCCTGGCACACAGGGTGCGAGCAGTACTTC. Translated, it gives CAWHTGCEQYF.

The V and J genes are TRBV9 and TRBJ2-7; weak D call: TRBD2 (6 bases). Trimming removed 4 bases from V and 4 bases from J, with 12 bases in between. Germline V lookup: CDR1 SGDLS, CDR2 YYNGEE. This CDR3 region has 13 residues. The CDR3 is CASSPSTRYEQYF. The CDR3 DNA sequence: TGTGCCAGCAGCCCATCGACTAGGTACGAGCAGTACTTC.

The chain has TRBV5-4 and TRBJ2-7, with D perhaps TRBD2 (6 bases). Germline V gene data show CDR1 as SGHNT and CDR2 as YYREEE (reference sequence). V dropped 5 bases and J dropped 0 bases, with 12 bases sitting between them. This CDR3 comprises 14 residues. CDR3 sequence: CASSAGGSSYEQYF. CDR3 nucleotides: TGTGCCAGCAGTGCTGGGGGGAGCTCCTACGAGCAGTACTTC.

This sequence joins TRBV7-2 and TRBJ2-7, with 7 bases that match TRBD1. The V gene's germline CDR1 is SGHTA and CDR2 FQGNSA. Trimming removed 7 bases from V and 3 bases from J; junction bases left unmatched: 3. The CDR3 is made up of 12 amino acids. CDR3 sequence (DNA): TGTGCCAGCACCGGGACAGTCTACGAGCAGTACTTC. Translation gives CASTGTVYEQYF.

The CDR3 loop is CASSLGQLYNSPLHF. Here the CDR3 DNA reads TGCGCCAGCAGCCTTGGACAGCTCTATAATTCACCCCTCCACTTT. J is TRBJ1-6 and V is TRBV5-1, with D perhaps matching TRBD1 (6 bases). V gave up 4 bases and J gave up 3 bases, with 11 bases separating them. This CDR3 region has 15 residues. Germline CDR1 is SGHRS and CDR2 is YFSETQ.

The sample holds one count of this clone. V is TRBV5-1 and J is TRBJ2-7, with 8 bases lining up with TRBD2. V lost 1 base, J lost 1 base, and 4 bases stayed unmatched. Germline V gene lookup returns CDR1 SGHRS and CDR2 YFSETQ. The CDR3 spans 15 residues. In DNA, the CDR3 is TGCGCCAGCAGCTTGTCGGCTAGCGGGTCCTACGAGCAGTACTTC. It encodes CASSLSASGSYEQYF. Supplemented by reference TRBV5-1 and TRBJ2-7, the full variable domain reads KAGVTQTPRYLIKTRGQQVTLSCSPISGHRSVSWYQQTPGQGLQFLFEYFSETQRNKGNFPGRFSGRQFSNSRSEMNVSTLELGDSALYLCASSLSASGSYEQYFGPGTRLTVT.

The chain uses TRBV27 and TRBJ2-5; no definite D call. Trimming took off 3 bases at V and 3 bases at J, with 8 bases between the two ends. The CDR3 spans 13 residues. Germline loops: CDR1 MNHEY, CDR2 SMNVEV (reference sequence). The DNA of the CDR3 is TGTGCCAGCAGTTTCCGCTCAGAAGAGACCCAGTACTTC. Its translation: CASSFRSEETQYF.

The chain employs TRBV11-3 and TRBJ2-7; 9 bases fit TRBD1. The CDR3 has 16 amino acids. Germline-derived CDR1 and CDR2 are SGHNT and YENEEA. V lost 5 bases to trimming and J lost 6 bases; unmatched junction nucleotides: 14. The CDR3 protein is CASSPQGGQGRGEQYF. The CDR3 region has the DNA TGTGCCAGCAGCCCCCAGGGAGGACAGGGGAGAGGCGAGCAGTACTTC.

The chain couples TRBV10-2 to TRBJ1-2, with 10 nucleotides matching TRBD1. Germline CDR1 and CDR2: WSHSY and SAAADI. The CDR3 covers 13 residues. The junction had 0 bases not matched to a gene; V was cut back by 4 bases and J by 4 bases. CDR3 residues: CASSGQGAYGYTF. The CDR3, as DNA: TGCGCCAGCAGTGGACAGGGGGCCTATGGCTACACCTTC.

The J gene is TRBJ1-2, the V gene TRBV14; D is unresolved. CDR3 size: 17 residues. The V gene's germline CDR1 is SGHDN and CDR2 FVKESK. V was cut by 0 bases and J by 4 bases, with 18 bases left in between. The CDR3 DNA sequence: TGTGCCAGCAGCCAAGATGTCCGGACCCAGGAGGCCTATGGCTACACCTTC. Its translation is CASSQDVRTQEAYGYTF.

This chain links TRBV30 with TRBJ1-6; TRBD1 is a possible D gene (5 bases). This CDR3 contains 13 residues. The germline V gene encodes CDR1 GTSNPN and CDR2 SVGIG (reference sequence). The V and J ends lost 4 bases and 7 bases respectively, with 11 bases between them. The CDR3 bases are TGTGCCTGGACCTTAGCAGGGAATTCACCCCTCCACTTT. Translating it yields CAWTLAGNSPLHF.

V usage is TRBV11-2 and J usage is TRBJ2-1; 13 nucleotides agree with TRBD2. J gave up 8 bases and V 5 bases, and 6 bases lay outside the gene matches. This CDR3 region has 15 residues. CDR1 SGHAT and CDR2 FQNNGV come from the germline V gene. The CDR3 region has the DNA TGTGCCAGCAGCGTAGGACTAGCGGGAGTTGATGAGCAGTTCTTC. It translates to CASSVGLAGVDEQFF.

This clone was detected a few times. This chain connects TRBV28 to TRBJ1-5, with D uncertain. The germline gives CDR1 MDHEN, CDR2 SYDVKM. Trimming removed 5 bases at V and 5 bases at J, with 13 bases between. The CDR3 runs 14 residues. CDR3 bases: TGTGCCAGCAGTCCCATACGCCGGGATCAGCCCCAGCATTTT. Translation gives CASSPIRRDQPQHF.

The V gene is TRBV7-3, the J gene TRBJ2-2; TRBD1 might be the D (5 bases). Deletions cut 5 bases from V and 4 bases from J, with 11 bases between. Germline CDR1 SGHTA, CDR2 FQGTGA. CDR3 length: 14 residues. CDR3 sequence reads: CASSRTTVTGELFF. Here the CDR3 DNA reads TGTGCCAGCAGCCGGACGACAGTCACCGGGGAGCTGTTTTTT.

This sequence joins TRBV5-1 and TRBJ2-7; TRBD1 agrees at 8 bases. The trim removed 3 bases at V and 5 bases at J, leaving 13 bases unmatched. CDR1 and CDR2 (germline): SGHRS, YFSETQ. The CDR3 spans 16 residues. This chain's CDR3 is CASSYQGARSGDEQYF. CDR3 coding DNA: TGCGCCAGCAGCTACCAGGGGGCCCGATCGGGAGACGAGCAGTACTTC.

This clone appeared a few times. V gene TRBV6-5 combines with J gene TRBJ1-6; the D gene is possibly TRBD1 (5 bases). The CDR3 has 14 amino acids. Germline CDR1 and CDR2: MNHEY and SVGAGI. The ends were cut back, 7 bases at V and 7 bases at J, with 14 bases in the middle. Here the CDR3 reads CASTPPGRNSPLHF. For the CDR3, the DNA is TGTGCCAGCACCCCGCCAGGGAGGAATTCACCCCTCCACTTT.

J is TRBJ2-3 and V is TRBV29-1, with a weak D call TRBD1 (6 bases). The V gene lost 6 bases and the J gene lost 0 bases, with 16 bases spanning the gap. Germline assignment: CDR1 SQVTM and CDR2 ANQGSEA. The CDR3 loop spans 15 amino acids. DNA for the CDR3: TGCAGCGTGCTCCCGTGGGGGCGTAGCACAGATACGCAGTATTTT. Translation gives CSVLPWGRSTDTQYF.

CDR3 in amino acids: CASSLGTGRAFF. In DNA form, the CDR3 reads TGTGCCAGCAGCTTAGGAACAGGGCGGGCTTTCTTT. V gene TRBV7-2 combines with J gene TRBJ1-1; the D gene is possibly TRBD1 (6 bases). Trimming pared 1 base from V and 11 bases from J, leaving 11 bases between. CDR3 size: 12 residues. Germline V gene data show CDR1 as SGHTA and CDR2 as FQGNSA.

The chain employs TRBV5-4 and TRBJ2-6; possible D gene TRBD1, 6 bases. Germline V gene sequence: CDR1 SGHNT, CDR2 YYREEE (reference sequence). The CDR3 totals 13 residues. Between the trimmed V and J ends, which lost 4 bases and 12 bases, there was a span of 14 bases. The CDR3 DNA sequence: TGTGCCAGCAGCCTCCGCGGACAGCCCGTCCTGACTTTC. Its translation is CASSLRGQPVLTF.

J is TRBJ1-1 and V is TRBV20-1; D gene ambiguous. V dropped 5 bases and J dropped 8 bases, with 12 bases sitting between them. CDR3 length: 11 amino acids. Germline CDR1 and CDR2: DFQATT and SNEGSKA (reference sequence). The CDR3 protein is CSAFLQWEAFF. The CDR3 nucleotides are TGCAGTGCTTTCCTACAGTGGGAAGCTTTCTTT.

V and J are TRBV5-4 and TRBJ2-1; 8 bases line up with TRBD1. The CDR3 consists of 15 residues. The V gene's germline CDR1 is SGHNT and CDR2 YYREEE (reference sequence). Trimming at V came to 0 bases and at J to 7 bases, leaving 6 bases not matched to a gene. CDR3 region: CASSLAGQGSNEQFF. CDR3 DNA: TGTGCCAGCAGCTTGGCAGGACAGGGATCGAATGAGCAGTTCTTC.

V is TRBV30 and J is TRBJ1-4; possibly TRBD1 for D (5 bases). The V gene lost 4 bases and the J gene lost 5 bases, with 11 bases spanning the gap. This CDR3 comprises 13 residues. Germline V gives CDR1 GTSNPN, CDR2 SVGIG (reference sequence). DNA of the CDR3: TGTGCCTGGAACCCGACAGCAAATGAAAAACTGTTTTTT. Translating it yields CAWNPTANEKLFF.

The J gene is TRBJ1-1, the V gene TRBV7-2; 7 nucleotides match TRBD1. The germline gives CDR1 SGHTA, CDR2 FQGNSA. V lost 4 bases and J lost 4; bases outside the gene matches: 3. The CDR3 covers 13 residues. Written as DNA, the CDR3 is TGTGCCAGCAGCTCTCAGGGGGGCACTGAAGCTTTCTTT. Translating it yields CASSSQGGTEAFF.